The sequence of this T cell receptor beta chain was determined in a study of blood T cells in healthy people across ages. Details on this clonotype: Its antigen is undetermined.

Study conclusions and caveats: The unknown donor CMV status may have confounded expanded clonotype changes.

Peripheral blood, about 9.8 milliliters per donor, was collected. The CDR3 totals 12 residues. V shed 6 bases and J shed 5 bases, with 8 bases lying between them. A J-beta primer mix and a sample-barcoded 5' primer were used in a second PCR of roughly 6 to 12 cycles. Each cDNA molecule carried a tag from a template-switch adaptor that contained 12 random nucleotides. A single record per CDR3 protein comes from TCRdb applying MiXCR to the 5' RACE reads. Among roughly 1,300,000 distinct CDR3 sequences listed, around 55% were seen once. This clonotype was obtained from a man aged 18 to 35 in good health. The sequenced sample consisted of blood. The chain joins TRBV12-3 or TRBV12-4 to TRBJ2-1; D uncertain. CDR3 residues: CASSRANNEQFF. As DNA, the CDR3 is TGTGCCAGCAGCCGGGCTAACAATGAGCAGTTCTTC.